The T cell receptor beta chain described here comes from a study of T cells expressing NK-cell markers. In the study overall: According to the study, TCR beta repertoires originated from sorted CD3+CD56+NKG2C+, CD3+CD56+NKG2C- and CD3+CD56-NKG2C+ T cells. Seropositivity for HCMV was found in seven of the eight sequenced donors, with one seronegative.

The CDR3 covers 11 residues. In germline, CDR1 is DFQATT, CDR2 SNEGSKA (reference sequence). Details on this clonotype: Antigen unknown.

Synthesis of TCR beta cDNA relied on 5'RACE template switching carrying UMIs. TCRdb re-called the 5' RACE reads and gives one entry per CDR3 protein, without DNA. This sample's table reports about 460,000 distinct CDR3 sequences. General observations from the study: Dominant NKG2C+ clonotypes in about 6 donors made up about 1.0-8% of CD8+ T cells.

The clonotype originates from a woman aged 45-59 years in good health. The specimen was blood T cells: a sorted CD56 or NKG2C T cell subset, CD4+ or CD8+ T cells, or bulk PBMC T cells (not recorded which). The chain uses TRBV20-1 and TRBJ2-7; the D call of TRBD2 rests on TCRdb alone, since no DNA is present to check it. CDR3 sequence: CSLGGSYEQYF.